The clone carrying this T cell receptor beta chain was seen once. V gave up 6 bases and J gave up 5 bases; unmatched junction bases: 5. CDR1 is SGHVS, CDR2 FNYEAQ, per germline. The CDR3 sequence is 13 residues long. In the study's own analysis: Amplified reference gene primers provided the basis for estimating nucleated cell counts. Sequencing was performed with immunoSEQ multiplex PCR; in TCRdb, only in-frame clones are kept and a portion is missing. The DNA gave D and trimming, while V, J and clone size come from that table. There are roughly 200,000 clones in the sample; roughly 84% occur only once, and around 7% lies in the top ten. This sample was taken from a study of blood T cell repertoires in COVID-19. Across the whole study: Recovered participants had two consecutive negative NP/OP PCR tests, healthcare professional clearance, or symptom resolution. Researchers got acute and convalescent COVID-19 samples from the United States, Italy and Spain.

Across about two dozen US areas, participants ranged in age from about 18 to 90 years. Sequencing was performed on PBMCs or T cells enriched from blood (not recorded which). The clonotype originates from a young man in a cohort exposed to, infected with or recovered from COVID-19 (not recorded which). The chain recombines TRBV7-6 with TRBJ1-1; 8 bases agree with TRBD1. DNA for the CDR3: TGTGCCAGCAGTCGACAGGGGCATACTGAAGCTTTCTTT. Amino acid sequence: CASSRQGHTEAFF.